This T cell receptor beta chain comes out of a study of cytomegalovirus exposure and HLA in healthy donors. PCR primers comprised 60 Vbeta and 13 Jbeta primers. Measured with immunoSEQ multiplex PCR; TCRdb has only the in-frame clones, and not every one. The repertoire table contains about 210,000 clones. On this clone itself: Its antigen is as yet unknown.

Overall study results and limits: 150 or so TCR beta chains were listed as cytomegalovirus-associated.

This sequence originates from a woman aged 25-40 years in good health and CMV-seropositive. Sequenced material: PBMCs.

The CDR3 nucleotides read TGCGCCAGCAGTGAACAGGCTGTAGATACGCAGTATTTT. The encoded protein is CASSEQAVDTQYF. This sequence joins TRBV10-2 and TRBJ2-3; tentatively, D is TRBD1 (5 bases). The CDR3 contains 13 residues. V lost 3 bases, J lost 5 bases, and 9 bases lay in between. Germline CDR1 WSHSY, CDR2 SAAADI.